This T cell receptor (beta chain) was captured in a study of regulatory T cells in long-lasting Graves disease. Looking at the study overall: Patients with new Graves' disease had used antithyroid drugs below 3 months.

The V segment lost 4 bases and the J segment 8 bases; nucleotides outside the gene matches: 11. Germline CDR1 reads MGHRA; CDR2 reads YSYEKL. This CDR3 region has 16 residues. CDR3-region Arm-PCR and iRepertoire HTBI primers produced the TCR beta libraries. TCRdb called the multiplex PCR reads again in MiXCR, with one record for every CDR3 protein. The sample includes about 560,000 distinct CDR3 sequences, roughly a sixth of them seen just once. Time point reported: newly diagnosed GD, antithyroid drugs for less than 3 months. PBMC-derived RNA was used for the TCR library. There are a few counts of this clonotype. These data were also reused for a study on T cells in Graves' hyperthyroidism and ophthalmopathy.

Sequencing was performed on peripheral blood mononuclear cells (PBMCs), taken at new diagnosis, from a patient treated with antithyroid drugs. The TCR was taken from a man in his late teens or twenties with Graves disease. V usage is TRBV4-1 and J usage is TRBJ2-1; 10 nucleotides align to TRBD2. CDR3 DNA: TGCGCCAGCAGCCGAGTTAGCGGGAGGAGGGGAGATGAGCAGTTCTTC. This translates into CASSRVSGRRGDEQFF.